The entry that follows covers one TCR beta chain sequence. As every portion of the isolated RNA was reverse transcribed, the sequencing read expressed TCRB transcripts. This table comes from immunoSEQ multiplex PCR, and its TCRdb copy is limited to in-frame clones, with some not included. The sample includes approximately 400,000 clones, roughly 16% of them seen just once. This specimen comes from a study of beta chain features in type 1 diabetes. V was pared by 1 base and J by 13 bases, with 12 bases between. The CDR3 totals 12 residues. CDR1 LGHNA and CDR2 YNFKEQ come from the germline V gene. This chain links TRBV4-2 with TRBJ2-3, with a tentative D call TRBD2 (5 bases). Sequences were obtained from naive CD4+ T cells from blood. The sequence derives from a woman under 30 in good health. CDR3 residues: CASSQGTDKKYF. For the CDR3, the DNA is TGTGCCAGCAGCCAAGGGACTGATAAGAAGTATTTT.